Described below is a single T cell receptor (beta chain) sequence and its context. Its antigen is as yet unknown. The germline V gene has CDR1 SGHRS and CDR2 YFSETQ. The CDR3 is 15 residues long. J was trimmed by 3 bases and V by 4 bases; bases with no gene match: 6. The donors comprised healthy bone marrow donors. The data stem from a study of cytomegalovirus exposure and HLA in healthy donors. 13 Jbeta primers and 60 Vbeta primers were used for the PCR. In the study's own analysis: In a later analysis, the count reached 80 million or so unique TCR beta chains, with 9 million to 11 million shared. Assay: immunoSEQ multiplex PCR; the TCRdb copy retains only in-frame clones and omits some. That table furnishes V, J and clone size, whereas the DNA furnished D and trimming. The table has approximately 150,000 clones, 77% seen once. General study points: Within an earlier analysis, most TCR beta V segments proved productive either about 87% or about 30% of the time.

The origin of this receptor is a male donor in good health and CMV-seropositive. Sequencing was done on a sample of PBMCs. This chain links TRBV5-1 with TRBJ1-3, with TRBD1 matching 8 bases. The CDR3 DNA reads TGCGCCAGCAGCATCCAGGGGGCCTATGGAAACACCATATATTTT. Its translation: CASSIQGAYGNTIYF.